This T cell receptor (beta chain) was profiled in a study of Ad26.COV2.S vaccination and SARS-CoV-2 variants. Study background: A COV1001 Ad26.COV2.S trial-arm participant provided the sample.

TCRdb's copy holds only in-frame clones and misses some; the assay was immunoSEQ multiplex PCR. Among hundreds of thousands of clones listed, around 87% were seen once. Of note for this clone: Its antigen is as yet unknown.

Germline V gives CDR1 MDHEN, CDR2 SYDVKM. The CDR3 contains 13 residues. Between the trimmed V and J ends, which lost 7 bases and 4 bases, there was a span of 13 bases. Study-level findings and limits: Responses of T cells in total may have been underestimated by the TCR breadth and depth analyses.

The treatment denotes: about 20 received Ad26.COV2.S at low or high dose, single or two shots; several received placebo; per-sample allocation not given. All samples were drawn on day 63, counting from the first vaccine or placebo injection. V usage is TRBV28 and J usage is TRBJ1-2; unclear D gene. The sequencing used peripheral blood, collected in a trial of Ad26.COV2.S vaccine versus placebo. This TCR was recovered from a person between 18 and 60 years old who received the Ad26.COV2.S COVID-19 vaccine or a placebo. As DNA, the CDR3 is TGTGCCAGCATGCGGGGTCCAACCTATGGCTACACCTTC. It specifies CASMRGPTYGYTF.